This entry features one T cell receptor beta chain sequence. After removal of 4 bases from V and 8 bases from J, the junction contained 9 bases not matched to a gene. Germline V gene data show CDR1 as MNHNS and CDR2 as SASEGT. This CDR3 has 16 amino acids. These data originate in a study of blood T cell repertoires in COVID-19. TCRdb keeps only in-frame clones here, not all; method: immunoSEQ multiplex PCR. The sample has roughly 100,000 clones; roughly 88% are singletons. The specimen was peripheral blood. The rearrangement uses TRBV6-1 and TRBJ2-5; 14 positions agree with TRBD2. This sequence was found in a human donor in a cohort sampled during active COVID-19. CDR3 sequence (DNA): TGTGCCAGCAGTGTTACGACTAGCGGGGGGGCCGGTACCCAGTACTTC. It specifies CASSVTTSGGAGTQYF.